This T cell receptor beta chain comes out of a study of vaccination effects on CD4 cells after COVID-19 (dated by TCRdb to 2022 to 2024). In terms of the full investigation: Participants received two doses of either the BNT162b2 or the mRNA-1273 mRNA SARS-CoV-2 vaccine. Altogether, approximately 10 COVID-19 convalescent patients and a few SARS-CoV-2-naive healthy vaccine recipients made up the full study. The study compared SARS-CoV-2 spike-specific CD4+ TCR repertoires before and after mRNA vaccination in COVID-19 convalescent patients and infection-naive vaccine recipients. The Oncomine TCR Beta short-read assay on an Illumina iSeq 100 was used to sequence cultures from other donors in the study.

This clone was seen only once. The antigen this receptor binds is unknown. No base qualities exist here, and no much larger clone lies one base off it. CDR1 and CDR2, looked up from the germline V gene, are SGHRS and YFSETQ. Unmatched junction bases come to 8, with V trimmed by 0 bases and J by 5 bases. The CDR3 runs 16 residues from the cysteine to the phenylalanine. Just the 48-base CDR3 DNA is kept, in frame starting at base 1. Study-wide findings and limitations: The study was limited by a small number of convalescent patients and lacked early post-infection timepoints. Clones induced by infection and clones induced by vaccination both contracted markedly at late timepoints after vaccination, which fits with T cell responses waning over time. Among healthy vaccine recipients, nearly all vaccine-induced clones were SARS-CoV-2 mono-reactive, and only 1 of 255 was cross-reactive with common cold coronaviruses.

Library method: the immunoSEQ multiplex PCR assay. DNA from the cultured and isolated CD4+ T cells underwent TCR beta CDR3 sequencing. Under the source paper's analysis protocol: Non-productive TCR sequences were discarded, and reads were trimmed to the CDR3 region, with only CDR3s of 7 or more amino acids retained. The MANAFEST web app was used to identify antigen-specific clonotypes by comparing expansion in peptide wells with expansion in reference cultures. Positive clones required FDR<0.05 expansion versus reference and all other wells, odds ratio above 5, and frequency above 0.1% in two replicate wells. A clonotype was defined as cross-reactive if the clonotype was significantly expanded both in SARS-CoV-2 spike wells and in at least one common cold coronavirus spike condition. CDR3 similarity was assessed by Levenshtein distance using the stringdist R package, and unrooted trees were constructed with ape in R 3.6.1. The clones in this table, taken by TCRdb from immuneACCESS, are in-frame only. Not every clone is retained; where verified, under half of the shortfall comes from an unresolved V gene, and the cause of the rest is unknown. From that table come the V and J calls and clone size; the DNA was used to work out D and trimming. A total of 50,000 to 60,000 clones appear in this sample, about two thirds of them only once. Clones ranked in the top ten supply about a sixth of the sample.

The ViraFEST assay stimulated PBMC with viral peptide pools and then used TCR sequencing to identify antigen-specific CD4+ T cell clonotypes by expansion. After around ten days of culture, CD4+ T cells were isolated with the EasySep CD4+ T cell isolation kit. Negative nucleocapsid antibody results before and after vaccination confirmed that the healthy vaccine recipients had no prior SARS-CoV-2 infection. Some 2 million PBMC per well were cultured with roughly 10 ug/ml peptides in IMDM containing 5% human AB serum, around 10 IU/ml IL-2 and gentamicin. Half of the culture medium was replaced with fresh IL-2-containing medium on days 3 and 7. Each peptide stimulation condition was cultured in triplicate wells unless otherwise noted. Using Ficoll-Paque Plus gradient centrifugation, PBMC were separated from whole blood and then either used fresh or cryopreserved at -140C. The overlapping peptide pools covered the spike proteins of SARS-CoV-2 and of the common cold coronaviruses HCoV-NL63, HCoV-OC43 and HCoV-229E. Genomic DNA was extracted from cultured CD4+ T cells with the QIAamp micro DNA kit.

The sample consisted of CD4+ T cells from PBMCs cultured with SARS-CoV-2 spike peptides, taken before COVID-19 vaccination. Per the publication, the cell subset or site label means: SARS-CoV-2 spike overlapping peptide pool stimulation. This clonotype was sampled from a human donor who received a COVID-19 vaccine. The chain couples TRBV5-1 to TRBJ2-5, and TRBD2 matches 9 of the central bases. CDR3 protein: CASSLGLAAGGETQYF. In nucleotides, the sequence is TGCGCCAGCAGCTTGGGACTAGCGGCAGGGGGGGAGACCCAGTACTTC.